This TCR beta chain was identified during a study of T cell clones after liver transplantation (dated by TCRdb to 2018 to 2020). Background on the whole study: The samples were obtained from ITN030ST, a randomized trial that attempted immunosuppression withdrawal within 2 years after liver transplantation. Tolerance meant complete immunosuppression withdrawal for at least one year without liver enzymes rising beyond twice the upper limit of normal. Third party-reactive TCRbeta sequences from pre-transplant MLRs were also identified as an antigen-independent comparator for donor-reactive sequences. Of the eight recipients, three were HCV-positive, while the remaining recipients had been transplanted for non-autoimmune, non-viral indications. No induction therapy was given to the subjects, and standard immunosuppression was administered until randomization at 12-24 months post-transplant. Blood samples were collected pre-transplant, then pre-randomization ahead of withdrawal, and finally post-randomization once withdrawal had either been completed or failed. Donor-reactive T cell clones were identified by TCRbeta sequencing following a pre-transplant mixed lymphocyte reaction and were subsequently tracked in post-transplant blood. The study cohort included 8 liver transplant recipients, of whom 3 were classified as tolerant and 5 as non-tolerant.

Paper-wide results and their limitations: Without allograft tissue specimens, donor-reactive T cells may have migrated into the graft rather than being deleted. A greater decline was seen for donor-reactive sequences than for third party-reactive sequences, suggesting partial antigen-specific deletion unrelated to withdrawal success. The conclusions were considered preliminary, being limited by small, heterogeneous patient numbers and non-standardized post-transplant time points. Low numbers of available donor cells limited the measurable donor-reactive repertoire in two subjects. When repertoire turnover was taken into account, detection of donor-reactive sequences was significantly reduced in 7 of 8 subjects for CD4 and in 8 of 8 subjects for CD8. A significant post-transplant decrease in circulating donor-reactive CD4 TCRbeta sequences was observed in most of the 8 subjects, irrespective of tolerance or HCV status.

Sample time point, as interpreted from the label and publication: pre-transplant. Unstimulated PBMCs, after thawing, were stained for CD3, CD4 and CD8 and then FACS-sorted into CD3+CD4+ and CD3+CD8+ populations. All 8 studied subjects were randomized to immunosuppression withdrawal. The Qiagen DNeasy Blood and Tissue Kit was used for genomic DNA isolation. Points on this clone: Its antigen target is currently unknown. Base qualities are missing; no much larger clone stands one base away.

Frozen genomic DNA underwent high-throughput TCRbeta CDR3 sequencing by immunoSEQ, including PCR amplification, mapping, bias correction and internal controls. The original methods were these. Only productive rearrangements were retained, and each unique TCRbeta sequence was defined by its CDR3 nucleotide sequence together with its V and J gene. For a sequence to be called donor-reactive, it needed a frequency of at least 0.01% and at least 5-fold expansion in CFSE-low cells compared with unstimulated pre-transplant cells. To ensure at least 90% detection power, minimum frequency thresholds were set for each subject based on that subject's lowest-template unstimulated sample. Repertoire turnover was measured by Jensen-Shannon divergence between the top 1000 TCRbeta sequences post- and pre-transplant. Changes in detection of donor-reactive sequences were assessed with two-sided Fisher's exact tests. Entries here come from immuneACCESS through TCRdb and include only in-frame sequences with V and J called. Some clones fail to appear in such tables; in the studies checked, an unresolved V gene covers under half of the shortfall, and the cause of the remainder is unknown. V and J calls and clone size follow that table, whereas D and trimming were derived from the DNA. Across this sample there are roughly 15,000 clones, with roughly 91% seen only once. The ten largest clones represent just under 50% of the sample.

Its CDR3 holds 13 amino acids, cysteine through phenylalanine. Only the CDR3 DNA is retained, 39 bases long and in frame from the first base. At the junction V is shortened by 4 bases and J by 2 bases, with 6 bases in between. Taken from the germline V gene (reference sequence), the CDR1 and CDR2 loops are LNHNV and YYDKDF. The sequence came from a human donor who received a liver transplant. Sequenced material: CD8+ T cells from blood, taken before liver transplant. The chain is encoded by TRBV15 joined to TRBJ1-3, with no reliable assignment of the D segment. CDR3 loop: CATSNPAGNTIYF. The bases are TGTGCCACCAGCAACCCGGCTGGAAACACCATATATTTT.